The rows below give T cell receptor beta chains drawn from one sample of a study of vaccination effects on CD4 cells after COVID-19. The antigens of these receptors remain unknown. The data were produced by immunoSEQ multiplex PCR, yet TCRdb's version contains in-frame clones alone and is incomplete. The repertoire holds 50,000 or so clones, with about 76% as singletons. The sample here was CD4+ T cells from PBMCs cultured without peptide, taken after COVID-19 vaccination. Receptors were obtained from a human donor who had a prior SARS-CoV-2 infection. The CDR3 runs from the conserved cysteine through the conserved F or W. The order of the fields is D gene, clone size, J gene, V gene, CDR3 DNA, CDR3 protein. The D gene is left open where the match is weak. Size is stated for part of the rows, as once, few or many counts, or as a class when the clone is expanded.

. | . | TRBJ1-1 | TRBV4-1 | TGCGCCAGCAGCCAAGAACTCGAGAACACTGAAGCTTTCTTT | CASSQELENTEAFF
. | . | TRBJ1-2 | TRBV27 | TGTGCCAGCAGTTATACCGGGCTAGGGGGGGGCTACACCTTC | CASSYTGLGGGYTF
. | . | TRBJ2-1 | TRBV3-1/TRBV3-2 | TGTGCCAGCAAAAAGGACCCGGGAGCTGAGCAGTTCTTC | CASKKDPGAEQFF
TRBD1 | . | TRBJ2-7 | TRBV2 | TGTGCCAGCAGTGGAGATTACAGGGGTTTTGGCTCCTACGAGCAGTACTTC | CASSGDYRGFGSYEQYF
. | . | TRBJ2-7 | TRBV2 | TGTGCCAGCAGTAGAGACTTGGGGGGCTACGAGCAGTACTTC | CASSRDLGGYEQYF
. | few | TRBJ1-1 | TRBV7-2 | TGTGCCAGCAGCCCAGACCCGAACACTGAAGCTTTCTTT | CASSPDPNTEAFF
TRBD2 | few | TRBJ2-7 | TRBV7-8 | TGTGCCAGCAGCCGACTAGCGGAGTACGAGCAGTACTTC | CASSRLAEYEQYF
. | once | TRBJ1-2 | TRBV5-4 | TGTGCCAGCAGCTTAAGTCAGCCTACTGAAGATGGCTACACCTTC | CASSLSQPTEDGYTF
TRBD2 | . | TRBJ2-7 | TRBV2 | TGTGCCAGCAGGCAAGCTAGCGGGGGGGCCTACGAGCAGTACTTC | CASRQASGGAYEQYF
TRBD2 | . | TRBJ2-7 | TRBV3-1/TRBV3-2 | TGTGCCAGCAGCGACCTCCCCCACCTAGCGGGAGTTTCCTACGAGCAGTACTTC | CASSDLPHLAGVSYEQYF
TRBD1 | . | TRBJ2-7 | TRBV11-2 | TGTGCCAGCAGCCGACAGGGATACGAGCAGTACTTC | CASSRQGYEQYF
TRBD1 | once | TRBJ1-2 | TRBV7-8 | TGTGCCAGCACCAAAACAGGGGGAGGGTATGGCTACACCTTC | CASTKTGGGYGYTF
. | . | TRBJ1-2 | TRBV28 | TGTGCCAGCAGTCGGACCCACACTAACTATGGCTACACCTTC | CASSRTHTNYGYTF
. | . | TRBJ1-6 | TRBV12-3/TRBV12-4 | TGTGCCAGCACCCCACAGGTTACTACACCCCTCCACTTT | CASTPQVTTPLHF
. | . | TRBJ2-1 | TRBV7-2 | TGTGCCAGCAGCTTAGCTTCCATGAGCTCCTACAATGAGCAGTTCTTC | CASSLASMSSYNEQFF
TRBD1 | few | TRBJ2-7 | TRBV5-1 | TGCGCCAGCAGCCATGGGACAGGGGGCGTCGAGCAGTACTTC | CASSHGTGGVEQYF
TRBD2 | . | TRBJ2-1 | TRBV7-9 | TGTGCCAGCAGCTTATTTGCTGGGGGGGGTACCTACAATGAGCAGTTCTTC | CASSLFAGGGTYNEQFF
TRBD1 | . | TRBJ2-2 | TRBV15 | TGTGCCACCAGCAGAGGGGGACAGGGGGCGGCCGGGGAGCTGTTTTTT | CATSRGGQGAAGELFF
. | . | TRBJ2-1 | TRBV19 | TGTGCCTCCCGACTGGCAGGGGGGGCGAATGAGCAGTTCTTC | CASRLAGGANEQFF
. | . | TRBJ2-7 | TRBV10-1 | TGCGCCAGCCACCCCTACGAGCAGTACTTC | CASHPYEQYF
. | few | TRBJ1-6 | TRBV7-9 | TGTGCCAGCAGCCCATCGACAGGAGGCGGTGGACCCCTCCACTTT | CASSPSTGGGGPLHF
. | . | TRBJ2-3 | TRBV5-8 | TGTGCCAGCAGCTTGGAATACGGGACAGATACGCAGTATTTT | CASSLEYGTDTQYF
. | . | TRBJ1-3 | TRBV25-1 | TGTGCCAGCAGTGAATGGGGGGGGCGGCAGTCTGGAAACACCATATATTTT | CASSEWGGRQSGNTIYF
. | . | TRBJ1-2 | TRBV6-6 | TGTGCCACTGTTAGCTATGGCTACACCTTC | CATVSYGYTF
. | . | TRBJ1-2 | TRBV6-5 | TGTGCCAGCAGTCCTTGGTCCCAGGCGGGCTACACCTTC | CASSPWSQAGYTF
. | . | TRBJ2-7 | TRBV6-6 | TGTGCCAGCGGCCGTGGTTCCGGGGCCGCTACCTACGAGCAGTACTTC | CASGRGSGAATYEQYF
TRBD2 | . | TRBJ2-5 | TRBV4-2 | TGTGCCAGCAGCCAAGATTCGGCAGCGGGAGGCGGGGAGACCCAGTACTTC | CASSQDSAAGGGETQYF
. | . | TRBJ2-7 | TRBV9 | TGTGCCAGCAGCGCGACGGTGTTTTCCTACGAGCAGTACTTC | CASSATVFSYEQYF